This T cell receptor (beta chain) was sequenced in a study of neurological immune-mediated disorders. In this sample, this clonotype turned up many times. TCRdb fed the 5' RACE reads into MiXCR, producing one record per CDR3 protein. Among 81,000 or so distinct CDR3 sequences listed, approximately 5% were seen once. This CDR3 is built from 17 residues. J lost 1 base, V lost 3 bases, and 10 bases had no gene match. CDR1 is SGHRS, CDR2 YFSETQ, per germline. The starting material, 2 million PBMCs stored at -80 C, gave rise to the unsorted libraries. The V call is TRBV5-1, the J call TRBJ2-7, with 10 bases aligning to TRBD2. This receptor was identified in a woman aged 30 to 39 with multiple sclerosis. The specimen sequenced was PBMCs. CDR3 protein: CASSWTSGGRGSYEQYF. DNA for the CDR3: TGCGCCAGCAGCTGGACTAGCGGAGGACGTGGATCCTACGAGCAGTACTTC.